The next 3 T cell receptor beta chains were all read from a single sample in a study of T cell responses to AZD1222 COVID-19 vaccine. TCRdb keeps only in-frame clones here, not all; method: immunoSEQ multiplex PCR. The sample holds under 200,000 clones, about 93% seen once. Sequences were derived from peripheral blood, sampled on day 0 of AZD1222 vaccination. The receptors come from an adult in good health.

The chain links TRBV7-7 to TRBJ2-3, with 9 bases lining up with TRBD1. Germline V gene data show CDR1 as SSHAT and CDR2 as FNYEAQ (reference sequence). The CDR3 loop spans 14 amino acids. V dropped 4 bases and J dropped 4; count of bases not matched to a gene: 3. The CDR3: CASSSTGGADTQYF. The CDR3 DNA reads as TGTGCCAGCAGCTCGACAGGGGGGGCAGATACGCAGTATTTT.

The chain employs TRBV9 and TRBJ2-7; D is undetermined. Germline V gene data show CDR1 as SGDLS and CDR2 as YYNGEE. V gave up 4 bases and J gave up 6 bases, with 8 bases separating them. The CDR3 consists of 11 residues. CDR3 amino acids: CASSLSGEQYF. CDR3 DNA sequence: TGTGCCAGCAGCCTATCGGGCGAGCAGTACTTC.

The chain links TRBV28 to TRBJ1-6, with D perhaps matching TRBD1 (6 bases). The CDR3 loop spans 15 amino acids. Trimming took off 4 bases at V and 7 bases at J, with 14 bases between the two ends. Looked up from germline, CDR1 is MDHEN and CDR2 is SYDVKM. CDR3 in amino acids: CASSSSLQGNSPLHF. The CDR3 DNA sequence: TGTGCCAGCAGTTCCTCCCTCCAGGGGAATTCACCCCTCCACTTT.